This T cell receptor beta chain was found in a study of cytomegalovirus exposure and HLA in healthy donors. Study-wide results and caveats: In an earlier analysis, most TCR beta V segments were productive about 87% or about 30% of the time.

Per germline, CDR1 MNHNS and CDR2 SASEGT. V was cut by 5 bases and J by 5 bases, with 15 bases left in between. The CDR3 is made up of 15 amino acids. The PCR employed 60 Vbeta primers together with 13 Jbeta primers. Sequencing used immunoSEQ multiplex PCR; TCRdb keeps in-frame clones, though not all of them. The table has approximately 110,000 clones, roughly 83% seen once. Turning to this clone: Its specificity is unknown.

This receptor was identified in a woman under 30 in good health and CMV-seropositive. The gene calls are TRBV6-1 and TRBJ2-2; D perhaps matches TRBD1 (6 bases). Specimen: PBMCs. The CDR3 region has the DNA TGTGCCAGCAGTCCCGCAGGGGTAGAGACCGGGGAGCTGTTTTTT. Protein product: CASSPAGVETGELFF.